This T cell receptor beta chain derives from a study of cytomegalovirus exposure and HLA in healthy donors. Study-wide context: The roughly 660 first-cohort repertoires shared a platform with the 130 or so validation repertoires, as reported in a later analysis. General study points: A later analysis found first-cohort TCR clusters tended to co-occur in the 130 or so validation repertoires.

The CDR3 contains 14 residues. Trimming removed 1 base from V and 8 bases from J, with 14 bases in between. Germline V lookup: CDR1 KGHSH, CDR2 LQKENI. The protocol was immunoSEQ multiplex PCR, while the TCRdb copy is restricted to in-frame clones and leaves out a portion. Of under 75,000 clones detected, 85% to 95% appear once; the ten largest clones hold approximately 6.8%. Points on this clone: Its target is unknown.

This TCR came from a woman aged 18-35 years in good health and CMV-seropositive. Specimen: PBMCs. The chain combines TRBV18 with TRBJ1-2; possibly TRBD1 for D (5 bases). DNA of the CDR3: TGTGCCAGCTCACCACGGGGGGAACTATGGGGCTACACCTTC. Translating gives CASSPRGELWGYTF.